Described below is a single T cell receptor (beta chain) sequence and its context. Per the original methods: How many nucleated cells were present was estimated from reference gene primer amplification. Libraries were prepared by immunoSEQ multiplex PCR; TCRdb keeps only in-frame clonotypes and omits some of them. The DNA gave D and trimming, while V, J and clone size come from that table. The sample records 150,000 to 170,000 clones, roughly 81% being singletons. The data are from a study of blood T cell repertoires in COVID-19. Study as a whole: Samples taken during acute and convalescent COVID-19 were collected in the United States, Italy and Spain.

Seattle participants joined during active infection and were tracked over time. The CDR3 length is 17 residues. The rearrangement uses TRBV21-1 and TRBJ2-2; TRBD2, as called in the table, went unchecked against the DNA. TRBV21-1 is described as a pseudogene. Sample: peripheral blood. This clonotype was sampled from a woman aged 55-69 years with COVID-19, enrolled during active disease. The CDR3 DNA sequence: TGTGCCAGCAGCAATATAGCGGGAGTCCCGAACACCGGGGAGCTGTTTTTT. Amino acids: CASSNIAGVPNTGELFF.